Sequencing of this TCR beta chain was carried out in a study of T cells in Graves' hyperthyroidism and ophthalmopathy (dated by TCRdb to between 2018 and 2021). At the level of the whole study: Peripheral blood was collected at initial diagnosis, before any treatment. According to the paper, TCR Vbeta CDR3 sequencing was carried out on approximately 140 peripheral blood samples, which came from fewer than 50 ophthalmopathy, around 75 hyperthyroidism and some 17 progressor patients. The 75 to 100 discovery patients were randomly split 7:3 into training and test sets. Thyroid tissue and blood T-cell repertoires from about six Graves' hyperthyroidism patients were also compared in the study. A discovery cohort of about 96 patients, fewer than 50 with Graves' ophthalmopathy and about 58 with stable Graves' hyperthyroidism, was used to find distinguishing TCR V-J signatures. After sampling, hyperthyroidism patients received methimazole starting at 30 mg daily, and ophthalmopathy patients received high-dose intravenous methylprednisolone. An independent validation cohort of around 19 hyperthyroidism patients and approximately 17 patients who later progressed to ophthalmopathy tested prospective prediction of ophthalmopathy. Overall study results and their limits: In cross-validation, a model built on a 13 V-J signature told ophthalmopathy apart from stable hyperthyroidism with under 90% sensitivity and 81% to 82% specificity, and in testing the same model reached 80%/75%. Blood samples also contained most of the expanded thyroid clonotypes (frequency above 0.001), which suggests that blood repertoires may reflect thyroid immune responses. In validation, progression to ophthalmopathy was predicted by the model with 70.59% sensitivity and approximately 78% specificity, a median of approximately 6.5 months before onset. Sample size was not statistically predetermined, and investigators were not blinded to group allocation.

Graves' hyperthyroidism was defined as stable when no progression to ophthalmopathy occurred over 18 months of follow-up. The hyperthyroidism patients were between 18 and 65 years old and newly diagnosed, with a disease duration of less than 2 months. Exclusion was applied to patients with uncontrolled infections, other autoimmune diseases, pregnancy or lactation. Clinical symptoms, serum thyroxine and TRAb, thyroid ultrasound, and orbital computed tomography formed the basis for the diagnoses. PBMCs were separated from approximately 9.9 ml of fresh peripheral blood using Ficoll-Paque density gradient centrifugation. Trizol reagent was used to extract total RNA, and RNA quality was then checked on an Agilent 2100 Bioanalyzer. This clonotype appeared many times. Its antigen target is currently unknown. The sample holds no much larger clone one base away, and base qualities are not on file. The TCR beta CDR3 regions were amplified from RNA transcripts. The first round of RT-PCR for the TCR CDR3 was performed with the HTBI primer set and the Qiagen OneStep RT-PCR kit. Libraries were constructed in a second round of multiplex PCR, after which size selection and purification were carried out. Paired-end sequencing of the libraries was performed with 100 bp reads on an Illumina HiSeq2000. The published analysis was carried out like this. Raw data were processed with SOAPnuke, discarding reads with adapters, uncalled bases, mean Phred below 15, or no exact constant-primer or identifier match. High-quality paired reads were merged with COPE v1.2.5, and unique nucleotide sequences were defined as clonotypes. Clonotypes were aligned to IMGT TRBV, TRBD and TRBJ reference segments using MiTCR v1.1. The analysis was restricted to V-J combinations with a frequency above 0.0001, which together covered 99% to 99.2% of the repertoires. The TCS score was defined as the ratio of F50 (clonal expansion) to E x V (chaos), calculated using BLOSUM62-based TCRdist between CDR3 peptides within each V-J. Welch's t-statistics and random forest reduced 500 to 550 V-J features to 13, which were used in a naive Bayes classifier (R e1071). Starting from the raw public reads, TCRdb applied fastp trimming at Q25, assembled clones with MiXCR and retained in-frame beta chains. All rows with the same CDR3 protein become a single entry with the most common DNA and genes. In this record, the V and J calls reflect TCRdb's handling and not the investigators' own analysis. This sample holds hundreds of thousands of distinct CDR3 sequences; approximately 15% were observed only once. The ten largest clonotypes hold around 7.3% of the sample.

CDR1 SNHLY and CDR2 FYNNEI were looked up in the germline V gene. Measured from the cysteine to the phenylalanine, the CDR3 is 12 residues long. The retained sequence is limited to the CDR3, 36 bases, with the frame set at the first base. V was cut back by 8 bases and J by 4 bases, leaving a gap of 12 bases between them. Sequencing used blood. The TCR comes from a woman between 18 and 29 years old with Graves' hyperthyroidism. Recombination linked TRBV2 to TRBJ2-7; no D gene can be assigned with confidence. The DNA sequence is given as TGTGCCAGCCACCAACTGGGGTACGAGCAGTACTTC. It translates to CASHQLGYEQYF.